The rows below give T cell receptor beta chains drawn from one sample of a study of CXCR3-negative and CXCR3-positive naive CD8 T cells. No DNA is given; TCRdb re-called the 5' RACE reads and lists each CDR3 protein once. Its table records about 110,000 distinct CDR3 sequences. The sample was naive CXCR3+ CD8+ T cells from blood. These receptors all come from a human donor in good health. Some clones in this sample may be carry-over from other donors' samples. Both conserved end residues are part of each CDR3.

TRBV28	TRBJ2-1	CASSLPPGQGIGEQFF
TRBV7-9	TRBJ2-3	CASISPGGDTQYF
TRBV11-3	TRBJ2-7	CASSLDAGFDYEQYF
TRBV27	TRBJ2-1	CASARGAVALEQFF
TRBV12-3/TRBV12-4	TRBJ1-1	CASSLGFEGNTEAFF
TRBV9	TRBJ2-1	CASSETSGVEQFF
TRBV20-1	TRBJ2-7	CSAVQVNSYEQYF
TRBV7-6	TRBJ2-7	CASSLAAGWTSAGDEQYF
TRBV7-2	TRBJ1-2	CASSASTGYYGYTF
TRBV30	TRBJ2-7	CAWSVHRIYEQYF
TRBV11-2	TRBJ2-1	CASSPVVIDEQFF
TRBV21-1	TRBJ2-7	CASSKTGREGPTYEQYF
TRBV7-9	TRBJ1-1	CASSLGESPEAFF
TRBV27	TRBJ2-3	CASSFLLGGGPGDGDTQYF